The 16 T cell receptor beta chains given below trace back to one sample, sequenced in a study of blood T cell repertoires in COVID-19. Clones were read by immunoSEQ multiplex PCR, and TCRdb kept only the in-frame ones, dropping some. The sample has more than 95,000 clones; roughly four fifths are singletons. Sequencing was performed on peripheral blood. These receptors came from a man in his 60s with acute or convalescent COVID-19.

The chain couples TRBV30 to TRBJ1-6; the match to TRBD1 covers 9 bases. The germline gives CDR1 GTSNPN, CDR2 SVGIG (reference sequence). Trimming cost V 8 bases and J 5 bases; bases outside gene matches: 7. This CDR3 comprises 14 residues. For the CDR3, the DNA is TGTGCCAGTACCGGGACAGGGAATAATTCACCCCTCCACTTT. It yields the protein CASTGTGNNSPLHF. Combining the CDR3 with reference TRBV30 and TRBJ1-6 gives the whole variable domain SQTIHQWPATLVQPVGSPLSLECTVEGTSNPNLYWYRQAAGRGLQLLFYSVGIGQISSEVPQNLSASRPQDRQFILSSKKLLLSDSGFYLCASTGTGNNSPLHFGNGTRLTVT.

This clone occurred once. The chain has TRBV7-9 and TRBJ2-3; possibly TRBD2 for D (6 bases). Germline assignment: CDR1 SEHNR and CDR2 FQNEAQ (reference sequence). The CDR3 runs to 16 residues. V gave up 0 bases and J gave up 2 bases, with 12 bases separating them. The CDR3 loop is CASSLAEEGYTDTQYF. The CDR3 DNA sequence: TGTGCCAGCAGCTTAGCGGAGGAGGGATACACAGATACGCAGTATTTT.

The gene calls are TRBV5-1 and TRBJ2-1, with TRBD1 matching 8 bases. The CDR3 contains 16 residues. The V segment lost 3 bases and the J segment 4 bases; nucleotides outside the gene matches: 9. Per germline, CDR1 SGHRS and CDR2 YFSETQ. The CDR3 spells CASSWRQGRSYNEQFF. CDR3 sequence (DNA): TGCGCCAGCAGCTGGAGACAGGGGAGATCATACAATGAGCAGTTCTTC.

There are a few counts of this clone. This chain uses TRBV7-9 with TRBJ2-7; TRBD1 is a possible D gene (5 bases). This CDR3 has 13 residues. With 10 bases removed from V and 0 bases from J, the gap between germline ends came to 13 bases. Germline lookup yields CDR1 SEHNR and CDR2 FQNEAQ (reference sequence). This CDR3 reads CATVDTGSYEQYF. DNA for the CDR3: TGTGCCACCGTGGACACCGGCTCCTACGAGCAGTACTTC.

The chain uses TRBV3-1 (or the pseudogene TRBV3-2) and TRBJ1-4; tentative D call: TRBD1 (5 bases). The CDR3 consists of 17 residues. CDR1 is LGHDT and CDR2 is YNNKEL in the germline V gene (reference sequence). Between the trimmed V and J ends, which lost 2 bases and 2 bases, there was a span of 15 bases. The CDR3 here is CASSQKPGGSTNEKLFF. DNA of the CDR3: TGTGCCAGCAGCCAAAAACCCGGGGGAAGCACTAATGAAAAACTGTTTTTT.

This chain joins TRBV6-6 and TRBJ1-5; D remains unclear. The CDR3 has 15 residues. The V end was cut by 6 bases, the J end by 3 bases, with 15 bases between. The germline CDR1 and CDR2 sequences are MNHNY and SVGAGI (reference sequence). The CDR3 DNA is TGTGCCAGCAGGGCCGACAAAGCTTACAATCAGCCCCAGCATTTT. Translated, it gives CASRADKAYNQPQHF.

This clone has only one observation. The V call is TRBV18, the J call TRBJ1-1; TRBD1 is a possible D gene (5 bases). This CDR3 comprises 14 residues. The germline V gene encodes CDR1 KGHSH and CDR2 LQKENI. The V and J ends lost 5 bases and 1 base respectively, with 11 bases between them. In DNA, the CDR3 is TGTGCCAGCTCAGGGTTAACAGGGAACACTGAAGCTTTCTTT. This gives the protein CASSGLTGNTEAFF. The full variable domain, in which reference TRBV18 and TRBJ1-1 provide the parts outside the CDR3, is NAGVMQNPRHLVRRRGQEARLRCSPMKGHSHVYWYRQLPEEGLKFMVYLQKENIIDESGMPKERFSAEFPKEGPSILRIQQVVRGDSAAYFCASSGLTGNTEAFFGQGTRLTVV.

V usage is TRBV25-1 and J usage is TRBJ2-2; the match to TRBD2 covers 11 bases. CDR1 and CDR2 from the germline V gene are MGHDK and SYGVNS. The CDR3 is made up of 17 amino acids. V lost 5 bases, J lost 5 bases, and 10 bases stayed unmatched. For the CDR3, the DNA is TGTGCCAGCAGTCCTCTAGCGGGGGGCCTTGGGACCGGGGAGCTGTTTTTT. This sequence encodes CASSPLAGGLGTGELFF.

This clone was seen a handful of times. The chain links TRBV30 to TRBJ1-1, with 12 bases that match TRBD1. The trim removed 3 bases at V and 7 bases at J, leaving 9 bases unmatched. This CDR3 region has 15 residues. The germline V gene has CDR1 GTSNPN and CDR2 SVGIG (reference sequence). The CDR3 coding sequence is TGTGCCTGGAGCCCCCCGGGACAGGGGGCGAATGAAGCTTTCTTT. This encodes CAWSPPGQGANEAFF.

This clone was found once. The rearrangement joins TRBV4-3 to TRBJ2-1, with 9 bases that match TRBD2. V was pared by 2 bases and J by 7 bases, with 18 bases of the junction left unmatched. Germline V gene lookup returns CDR1 LGHNA and CDR2 YSLEER. This CDR3 comprises 19 residues. CDR3 DNA sequence: TGCGCCAGCAGCCAAAGATCAGCGGAGACTAGCGGAGCCAAAAATGAGCAGTTCTTC. Translated, it gives CASSQRSAETSGAKNEQFF.

CDR3 DNA: TGTGCCACCAGTCACAGGGACAATGAGCAGTTCTTC. Residues: CATSHRDNEQFF. This chain uses TRBV24-1 with TRBJ2-1, with D tentatively TRBD1 (6 bases). Trimming took 6 bases from V and 5 from J, leaving 7 bases between them. Germline lookup yields CDR1 KGHDR and CDR2 SFDVKD. This CDR3 contains 12 residues.

The V gene is TRBV19, the J gene TRBJ1-2, with D possibly TRBD1 on 5 matching bases. Germline values: CDR1 LNHDA, CDR2 SQIVND (reference sequence). Trimming took off 1 base at V and 2 bases at J, with 8 bases between the two ends. This CDR3 has 14 residues. CDR3 in amino acids: CASSIAGPNYGYTF. In nucleotides, the CDR3 is TGTGCCAGTAGTATAGCAGGGCCGAACTATGGCTACACCTTC. The full variable domain, its missing parts supplied by reference TRBV19 and TRBJ1-2, is DGGITQSPKYLFRKEGQNVTLSCEQNLNHDAMYWYRQDPGQGLRLIYYSQIVNDFQKGDIAEGYSVSREKKESFPLTVTSAQKNPTAFYLCASSIAGPNYGYTFGSGTRLTVV.

The gene calls are TRBV5-5 and TRBJ1-6; D is undetermined. Germline lookup yields CDR1 SGHKS and CDR2 YYEKEE (reference sequence). The CDR3 spans 16 residues. Trimming removed 2 bases from V and 0 bases from J, with 9 bases in between. CDR3 region: CASSFQVSSYNSPLHF. The DNA of the CDR3 is TGTGCCAGCAGCTTCCAGGTTAGCTCCTATAATTCACCCCTCCACTTT. The complete variable domain, with remaining parts taken from reference TRBV5-5 and TRBJ1-6, reads DAGVTQSPTHLIKTRGQQVTLRCSPISGHKSVSWYQQVLGQGPQFIFQYYEKEERGRGNFPDRFSARQFPNYSSELNVNALLLGDSALYLCASSFQVSSYNSPLHFGNGTRLTVT.

This clone was recorded once. V is TRBV9 and J is TRBJ2-1, with no clear D. The CDR3 is 12 amino acids. Trimming stripped 4 bases from V and 9 bases from J, with 11 bases between. Germline V gene lookup returns CDR1 SGDLS and CDR2 YYNGEE. The CDR3 bases are TGTGCCAGCAGCAATAGCTGGGTTGAGCAGTTCTTC. Translating it yields CASSNSWVEQFF. Drawing the rest from reference TRBV9 and TRBJ2-1, the complete variable domain is DSGVTQTPKHLITATGQRVTLRCSPRSGDLSVYWYQQSLDQGLQFLIQYYNGEERAKGNILERFSAQQFPDLHSELNLSSLELGDSALYFCASSNSWVEQFFGPGTRLTVL.

This chain joins TRBV29-1 and TRBJ1-1; D possibly corresponds to TRBD1 (5 bases). V was clipped by 7 bases and J by 3 bases, with 12 bases between them. In germline, CDR1 is SQVTM, CDR2 ANQGSEA. This CDR3 has 12 residues. The CDR3 nucleotides read TGCAGCGCAGCCGCAGGGTACACTGAAGCTTTCTTT. It is translated as CSAAAGYTEAFF.

The V gene is TRBV5-1, the J gene TRBJ1-1; tentative D call: TRBD1 (6 bases). The germline V gene encodes CDR1 SGHRS and CDR2 YFSETQ. CDR3 size: 14 residues. V was pared by 1 base and J by 1 base, with 8 bases between. The CDR3 DNA sequence: TGCGCCAGCAGCTTGAGGGGGACGAACACTGAAGCTTTCTTT. It translates to CASSLRGTNTEAFF.